This entry describes one TCR beta chain. What it binds is not known. PBMCs were isolated by Ficoll-Paque density gradient centrifugation, using roughly 10 ml of fresh peripheral blood as the starting material. For repertoire sequencing, the TCR beta CDR3 regions were amplified from RNA transcripts. RT-PCR with HTBI primers came first, then second-round multiplex PCR. A single record per CDR3 protein comes from TCRdb applying MiXCR to the multiplex PCR reads. The table lists some 520,000 distinct CDR3 sequences, roughly 14% of them singletons. This entry belongs to a study of Graves' ophthalmopathy and Graves' hyperthyroidism. Whole-study findings and limits: The 13-signature model separated ophthalmopathy from stable hyperthyroidism at around 88% sensitivity and roughly 80% specificity. The blood repertoire also included most expanded thyroid clonotypes above 0.001 frequency. Its predictions of ophthalmopathy progression gave the model 60% to 71% sensitivity and about 72% specificity.

The germline CDR1 and CDR2 sequences are SGHTA and FQGTGA. The CDR3 length is 15 residues. Trimming stripped 0 bases from V and 3 bases from J, with 12 bases between. Sequencing was performed on blood. The chain has TRBV7-3 and TRBJ2-7, with D uncertain. This TCR was sampled from a woman aged 25 to 45 with Graves' ophthalmopathy. CDR3: CASSLTNDGFYEQYF. CDR3 sequence (DNA): TGTGCCAGCAGCTTAACGAACGACGGCTTCTACGAGCAGTACTTC.